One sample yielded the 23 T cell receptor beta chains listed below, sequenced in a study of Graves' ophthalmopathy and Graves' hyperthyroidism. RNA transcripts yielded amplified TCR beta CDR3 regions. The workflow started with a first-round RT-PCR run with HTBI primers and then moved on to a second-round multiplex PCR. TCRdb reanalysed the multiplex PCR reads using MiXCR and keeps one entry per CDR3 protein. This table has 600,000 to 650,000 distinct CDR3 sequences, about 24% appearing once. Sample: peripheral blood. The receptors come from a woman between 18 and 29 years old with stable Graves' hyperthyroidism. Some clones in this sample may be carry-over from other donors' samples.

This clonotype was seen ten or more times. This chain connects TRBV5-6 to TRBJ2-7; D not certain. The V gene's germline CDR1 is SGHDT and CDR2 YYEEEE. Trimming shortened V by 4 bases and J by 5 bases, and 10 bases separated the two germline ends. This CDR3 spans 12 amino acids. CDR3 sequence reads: CASSLLTHEQYF. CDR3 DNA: TGTGCCAGCAGCCTACTGACTCACGAGCAGTACTTC.

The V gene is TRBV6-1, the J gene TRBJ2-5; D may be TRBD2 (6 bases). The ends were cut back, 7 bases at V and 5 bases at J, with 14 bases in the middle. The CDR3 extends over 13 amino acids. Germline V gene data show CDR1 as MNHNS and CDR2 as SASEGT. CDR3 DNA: TGTGCCAGCAACTTCAATGGGGGGGAGACCCAGTACTTC. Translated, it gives CASNFNGGETQYF.

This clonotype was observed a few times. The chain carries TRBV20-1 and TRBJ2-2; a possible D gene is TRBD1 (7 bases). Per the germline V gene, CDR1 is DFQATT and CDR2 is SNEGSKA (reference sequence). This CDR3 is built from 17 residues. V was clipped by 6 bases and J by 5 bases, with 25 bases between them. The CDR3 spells CSASYSGGLGSTGELFF. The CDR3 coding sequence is TGCAGTGCCTCCTATTCAGGGGGGCTGGGTTCGACCGGGGAGCTGTTTTTT.

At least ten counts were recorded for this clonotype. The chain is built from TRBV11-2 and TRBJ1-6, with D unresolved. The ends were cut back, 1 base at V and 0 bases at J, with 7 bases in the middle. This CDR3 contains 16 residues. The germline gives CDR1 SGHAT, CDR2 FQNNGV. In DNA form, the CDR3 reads TGTGCCAGCAGCTTAGCCGCGCACTCCTATAATTCACCCCTCCACTTT. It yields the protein CASSLAAHSYNSPLHF.

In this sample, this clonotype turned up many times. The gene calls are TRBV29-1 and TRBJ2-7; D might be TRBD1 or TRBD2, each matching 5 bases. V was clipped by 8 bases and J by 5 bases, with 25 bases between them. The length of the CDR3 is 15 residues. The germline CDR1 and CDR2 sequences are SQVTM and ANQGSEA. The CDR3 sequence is CSIGWDAQGFNEQYF. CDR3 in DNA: TGCAGCATTGGTTGGGACGCGCAGGGATTCAACGAGCAGTACTTC.

The CDR3 nucleotides are TGTGCCAGCAGCGACCGGGACGGGAACACCGGGGAGCTGTTTTTT. This encodes CASSDRDGNTGELFF. This rearrangement joins TRBV9 to TRBJ2-2, with D perhaps assigned TRBD1 or TRBD2 (5 bases each). CDR3 size: 15 residues. Germline assignment: CDR1 SGDLS and CDR2 YYNGEE. Trimming stripped 3 bases from V and 1 base from J, with 10 bases between.

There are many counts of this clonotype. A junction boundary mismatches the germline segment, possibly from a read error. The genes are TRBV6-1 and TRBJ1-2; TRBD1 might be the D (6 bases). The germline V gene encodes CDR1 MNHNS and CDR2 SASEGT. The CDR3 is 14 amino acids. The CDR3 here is CVSRDRGRWDGYTF. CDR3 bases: TGTGTCAGCAGGGATCGGGGGCGTTGGGATGGCTACACCTTC.

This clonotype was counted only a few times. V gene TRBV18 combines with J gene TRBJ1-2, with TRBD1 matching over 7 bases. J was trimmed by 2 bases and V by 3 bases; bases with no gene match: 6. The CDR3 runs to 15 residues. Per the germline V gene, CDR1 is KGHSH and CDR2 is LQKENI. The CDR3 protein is CASSPGQGQNYGYTF. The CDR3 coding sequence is TGTGCCAGCTCACCGGGCCAGGGACAGAACTATGGCTACACCTTC.

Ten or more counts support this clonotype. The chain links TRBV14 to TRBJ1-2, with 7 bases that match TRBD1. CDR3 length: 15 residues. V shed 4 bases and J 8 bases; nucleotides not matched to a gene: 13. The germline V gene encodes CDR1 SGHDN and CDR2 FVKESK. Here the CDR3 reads CASSRRAGGVEGYTF. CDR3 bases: TGTGCCAGCAGCCGAAGGGCAGGGGGTGTAGAGGGCTACACCTTC.

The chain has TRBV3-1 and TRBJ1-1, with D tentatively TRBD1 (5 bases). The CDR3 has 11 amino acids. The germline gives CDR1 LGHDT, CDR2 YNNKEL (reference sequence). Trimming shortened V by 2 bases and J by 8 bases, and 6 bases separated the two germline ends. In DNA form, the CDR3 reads TGTGCCAGCAGCCAATCAGGGGAAGCTTTCTTT. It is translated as CASSQSGEAFF.

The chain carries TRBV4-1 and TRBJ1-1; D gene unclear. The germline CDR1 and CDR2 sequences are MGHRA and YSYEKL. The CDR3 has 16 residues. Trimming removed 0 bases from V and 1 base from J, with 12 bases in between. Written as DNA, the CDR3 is TGCGCCAGCAGCCAAGATCTTCCAGCGGGGAACACTGAAGCTTTCTTT. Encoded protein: CASSQDLPAGNTEAFF.

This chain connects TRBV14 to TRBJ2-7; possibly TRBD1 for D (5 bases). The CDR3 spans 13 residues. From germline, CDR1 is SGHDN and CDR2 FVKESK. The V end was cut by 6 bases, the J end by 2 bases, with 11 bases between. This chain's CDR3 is CASRADSAYEQYF. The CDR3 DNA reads TGTGCCAGCAGGGCCGACAGTGCCTACGAGCAGTACTTC.

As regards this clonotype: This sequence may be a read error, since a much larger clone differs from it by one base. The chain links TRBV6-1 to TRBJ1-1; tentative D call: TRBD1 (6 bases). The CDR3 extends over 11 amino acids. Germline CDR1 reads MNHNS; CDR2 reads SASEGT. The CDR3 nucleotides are TGTTCCAGCGGGGGGGCCCGAGAAGCTTTCTTT. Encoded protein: CSSGGAREAFF.

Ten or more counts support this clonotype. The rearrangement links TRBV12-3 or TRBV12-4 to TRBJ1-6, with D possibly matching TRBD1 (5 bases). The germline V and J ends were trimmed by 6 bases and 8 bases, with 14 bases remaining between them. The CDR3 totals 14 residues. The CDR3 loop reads CASSLTGGDSPLHF. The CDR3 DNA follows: TGTGCCAGCAGCCTTACGGGGGGGGATTCACCCCTCCACTTT.

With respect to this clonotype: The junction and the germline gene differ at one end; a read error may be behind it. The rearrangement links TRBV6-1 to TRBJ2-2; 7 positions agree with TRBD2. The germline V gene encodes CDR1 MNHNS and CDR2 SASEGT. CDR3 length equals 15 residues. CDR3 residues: CASTPWGLNTGDLFF. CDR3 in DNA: TGTGCCAGCACCCCGTGGGGACTAAACACCGGGGATCTGTTTTTT.

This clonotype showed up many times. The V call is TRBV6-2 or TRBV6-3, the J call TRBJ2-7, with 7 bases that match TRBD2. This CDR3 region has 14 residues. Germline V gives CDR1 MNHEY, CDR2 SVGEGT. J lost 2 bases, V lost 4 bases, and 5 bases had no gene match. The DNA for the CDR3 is TGTGCCAGCAGTTTGTTCGGGGGGACCTACGAGCAGTACTTC. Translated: CASSLFGGTYEQYF.

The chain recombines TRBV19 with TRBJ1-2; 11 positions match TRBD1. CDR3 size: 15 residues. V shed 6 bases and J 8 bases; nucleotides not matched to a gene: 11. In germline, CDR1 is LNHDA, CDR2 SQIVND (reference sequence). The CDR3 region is CASSTTPDRGRGYTF. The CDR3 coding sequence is TGTGCCAGTAGCACGACCCCGGACAGGGGGCGCGGCTACACCTTC. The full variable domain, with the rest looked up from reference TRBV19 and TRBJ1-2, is DGGITQSPKYLFRKEGQNVTLSCEQNLNHDAMYWYRQDPGQGLRLIYYSQIVNDFQKGDIAEGYSVSREKKESFPLTVTSAQKNPTAFYLCASSTTPDRGRGYTFGSGTRLTVV.

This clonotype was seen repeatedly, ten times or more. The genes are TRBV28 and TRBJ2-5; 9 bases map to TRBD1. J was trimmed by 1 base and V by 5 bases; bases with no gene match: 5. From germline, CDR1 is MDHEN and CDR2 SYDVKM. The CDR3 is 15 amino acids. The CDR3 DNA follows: TGTGCCAGCAGTAAAACGACAGGGGGCCAAGAGACCCAGTACTTC. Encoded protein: CASSKTTGGQETQYF.

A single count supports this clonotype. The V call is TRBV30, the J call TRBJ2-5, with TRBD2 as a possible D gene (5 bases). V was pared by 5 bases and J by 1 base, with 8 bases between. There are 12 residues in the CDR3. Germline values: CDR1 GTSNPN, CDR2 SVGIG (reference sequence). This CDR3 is CAWSGLQETQYF. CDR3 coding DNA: TGTGCCTGGTCTGGACTCCAAGAGACCCAGTACTTC.

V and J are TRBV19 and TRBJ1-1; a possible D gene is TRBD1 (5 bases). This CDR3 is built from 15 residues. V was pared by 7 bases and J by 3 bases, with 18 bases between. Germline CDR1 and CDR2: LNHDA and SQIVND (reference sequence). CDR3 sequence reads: CASTLGHPKDTEAFF. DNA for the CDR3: TGTGCCAGTACCCTCGGACACCCAAAGGACACTGAAGCTTTCTTT.

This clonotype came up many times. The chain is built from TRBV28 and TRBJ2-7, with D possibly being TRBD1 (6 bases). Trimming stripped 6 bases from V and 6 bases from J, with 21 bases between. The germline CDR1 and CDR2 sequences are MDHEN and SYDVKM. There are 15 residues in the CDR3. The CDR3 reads CASSLEMGARFEQYF. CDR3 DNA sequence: TGTGCCAGCAGCCTGGAGATGGGGGCCAGGTTCGAGCAGTACTTC.

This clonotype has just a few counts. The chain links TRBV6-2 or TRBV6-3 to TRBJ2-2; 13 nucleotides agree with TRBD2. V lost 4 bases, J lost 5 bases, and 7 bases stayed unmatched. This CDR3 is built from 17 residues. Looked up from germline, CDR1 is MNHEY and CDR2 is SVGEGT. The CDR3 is CASSSLTSGGRTGELFF. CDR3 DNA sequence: TGTGCCAGCAGTTCCTTGACTAGCGGGGGGAGGACCGGGGAGCTGTTTTTT.

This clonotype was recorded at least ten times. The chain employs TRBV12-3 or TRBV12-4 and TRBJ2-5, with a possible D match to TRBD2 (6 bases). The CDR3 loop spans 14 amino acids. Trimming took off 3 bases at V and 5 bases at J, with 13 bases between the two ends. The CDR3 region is CASSFQAGMETQYF. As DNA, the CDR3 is TGTGCCAGCAGTTTTCAGGCGGGGATGGAGACCCAGTACTTC.